The present T cell receptor beta chain was sequenced within a study of T cell responses to AZD1222 COVID-19 vaccine. The table came from immunoSEQ multiplex PCR; TCRdb's copy has only in-frame clones and leaves some out. Of around 100,000 clones listed, approximately 87% are singletons. Note on this clone: Its antigen is as yet unknown.

Whole-study findings and limits: The sample set comprised mostly white British donors with more females, and clonal diversity was possibly underestimated. After the peak T cell response, and only then, were repertoires sampled. Of the AZD1222 recipients, only six or seven were seropositive at baseline. Researchers report vaccine-associated CD4 TCRs spanning spike, with dominance at 160-218 and 743-854.

J gave up 3 bases and V 5 bases, and 6 bases lay outside the gene matches. CDR1 and CDR2 from the germline V gene are SGHTA and FQGTGA. There are 14 residues in the CDR3. Sequenced here: peripheral blood, sampled on day 0 of AZD1222 vaccination. The TCR comes from an adult in good health. The chain employs TRBV7-3 and TRBJ2-7; 8 bases align to TRBD1. CDR3 nucleotide sequence: TGTGCCAGCAGCCAATCAGGGGGCAACTACGAGCAGTACTTC. It specifies CASSQSGGNYEQYF.